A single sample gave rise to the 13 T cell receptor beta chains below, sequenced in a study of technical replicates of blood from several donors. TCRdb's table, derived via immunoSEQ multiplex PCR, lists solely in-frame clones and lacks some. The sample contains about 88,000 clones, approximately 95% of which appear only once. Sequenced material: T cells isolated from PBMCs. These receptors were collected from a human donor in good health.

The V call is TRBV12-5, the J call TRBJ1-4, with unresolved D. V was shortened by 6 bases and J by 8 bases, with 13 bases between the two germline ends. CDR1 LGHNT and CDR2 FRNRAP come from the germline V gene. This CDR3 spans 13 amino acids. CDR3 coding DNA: TGTGCTAGTGGCCCACGGGGAGGGGAAAAACTGTTTTTT. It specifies CASGPRGGEKLFF. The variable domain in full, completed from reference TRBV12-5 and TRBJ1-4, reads DARVTQTPRHKVTEMGQEVTMRCQPILGHNTVFWYRQTMMQGLELLAYFRNRAPLDDSGMPKDRFSAEMPDATLATLKIQPSEPRDSAVYFCASGPRGGEKLFFGSGTQLSVL.

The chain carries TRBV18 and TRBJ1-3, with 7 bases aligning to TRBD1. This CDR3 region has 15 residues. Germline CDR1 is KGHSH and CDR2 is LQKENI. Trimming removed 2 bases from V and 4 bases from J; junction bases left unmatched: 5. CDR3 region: CASSPTQGQGNTIYF. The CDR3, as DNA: TGTGCCAGCTCACCAACACAGGGGCAAGGAAACACCATATATTTT.

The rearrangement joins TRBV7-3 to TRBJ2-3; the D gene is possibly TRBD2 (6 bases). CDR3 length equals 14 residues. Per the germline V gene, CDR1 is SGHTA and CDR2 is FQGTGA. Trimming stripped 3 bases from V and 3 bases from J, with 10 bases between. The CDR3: CASSFNAGTDTQYF. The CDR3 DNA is TGTGCCAGCAGCTTTAATGCGGGAACAGATACGCAGTATTTT. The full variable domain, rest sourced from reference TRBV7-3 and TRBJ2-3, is GAGVSQTPSNKVTEKGKYVELRCDPISGHTALYWYRQSLGQGPEFLIYFQGTGAADDSGLPNDRFFAVRPEGSVSTLKIQRTERGDSAVYLCASSFNAGTDTQYFGPGTRLTVL.

The CDR3 loop reads CASSPDFSSGELFF. For the CDR3, the DNA is TGCGCCAGCAGCCCGGACTTTTCTTCCGGGGAGCTGTTTTTT. The chain combines TRBV4-3 with TRBJ2-2; D may be TRBD2 (5 bases). The CDR3 has 14 residues. V gave up 4 bases and J gave up 6 bases, with 12 bases separating them. CDR1 is LGHNA and CDR2 is YSLEER in the germline V gene.

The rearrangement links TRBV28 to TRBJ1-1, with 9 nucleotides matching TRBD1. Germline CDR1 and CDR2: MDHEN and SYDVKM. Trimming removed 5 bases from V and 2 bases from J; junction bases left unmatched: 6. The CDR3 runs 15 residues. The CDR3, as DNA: TGTGCCAGCAGTCAAGGGGACAGGGTAAACACTGAAGCTTTCTTT. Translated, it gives CASSQGDRVNTEAFF.

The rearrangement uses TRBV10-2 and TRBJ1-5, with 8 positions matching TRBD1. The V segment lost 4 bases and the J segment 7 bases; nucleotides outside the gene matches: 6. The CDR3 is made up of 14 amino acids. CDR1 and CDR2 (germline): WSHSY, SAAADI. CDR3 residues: CASSVGSGGQPQHF. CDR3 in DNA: TGCGCCAGCAGTGTCGGGTCAGGGGGCCAGCCCCAGCATTTT.

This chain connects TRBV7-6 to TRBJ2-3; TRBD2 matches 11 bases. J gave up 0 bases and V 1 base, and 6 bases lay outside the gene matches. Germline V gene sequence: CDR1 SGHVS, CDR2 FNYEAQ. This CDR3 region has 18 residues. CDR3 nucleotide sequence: TGTGCCAGCAGCTTAGTAGGGGGACTAGCGGCTAGCACAGATACGCAGTATTTT. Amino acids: CASSLVGGLAASTDTQYF.

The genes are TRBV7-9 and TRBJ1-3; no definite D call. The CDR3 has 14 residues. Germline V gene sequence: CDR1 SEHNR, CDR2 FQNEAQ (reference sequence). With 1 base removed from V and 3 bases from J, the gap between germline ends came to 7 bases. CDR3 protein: CASSLDAVGNTIYF. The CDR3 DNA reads TGTGCCAGCAGCTTAGACGCGGTTGGAAACACCATATATTTT.

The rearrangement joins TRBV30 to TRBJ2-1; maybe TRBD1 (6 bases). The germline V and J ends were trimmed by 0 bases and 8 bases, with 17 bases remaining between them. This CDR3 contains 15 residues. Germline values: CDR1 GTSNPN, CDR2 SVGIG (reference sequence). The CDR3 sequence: CAWSVRQGQWDEQFF. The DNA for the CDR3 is TGTGCCTGGAGTGTCAGGCAGGGGCAGTGGGATGAGCAGTTCTTC. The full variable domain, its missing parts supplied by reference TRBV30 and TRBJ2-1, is SQTIHQWPATLVQPVGSPLSLECTVEGTSNPNLYWYRQAAGRGLQLLFYSVGIGQISSEVPQNLSASRPQDRQFILSSKKLLLSDSGFYLCAWSVRQGQWDEQFFGPGTRLTVL.

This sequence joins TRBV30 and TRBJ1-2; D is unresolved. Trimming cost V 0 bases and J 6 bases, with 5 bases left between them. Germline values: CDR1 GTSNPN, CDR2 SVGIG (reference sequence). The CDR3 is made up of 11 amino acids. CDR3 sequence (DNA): TGTGCCTGGAGTGTCGGGGATGGCTACACCTTC. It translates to CAWSVGDGYTF.

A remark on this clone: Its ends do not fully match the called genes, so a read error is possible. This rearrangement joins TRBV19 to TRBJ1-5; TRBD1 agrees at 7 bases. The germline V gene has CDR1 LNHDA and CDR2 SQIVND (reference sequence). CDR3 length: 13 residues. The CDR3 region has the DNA TGTGCCAGTAGTAATCAGGGGGATCAACCCCAGCATTTT. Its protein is CASSNQGDQPQHF. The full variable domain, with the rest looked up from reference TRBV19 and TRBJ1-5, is DGGITQSPKYLFRKEGQNVTLSCEQNLNHDAMYWYRQDPGQGLRLIYYSQIVNDFQKGDIAEGYSVSREKKESFPLTVTSAQKNPTAFYLCASSNQGDQPQHFGDGTRLSIL.

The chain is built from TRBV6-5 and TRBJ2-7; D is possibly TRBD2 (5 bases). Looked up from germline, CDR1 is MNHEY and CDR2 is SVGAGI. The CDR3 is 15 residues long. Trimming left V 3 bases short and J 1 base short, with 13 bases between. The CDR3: CASSYSGVLSYEQYF. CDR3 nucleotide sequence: TGTGCCAGCAGTTATTCCGGGGTCTTATCCTACGAGCAGTACTTC.

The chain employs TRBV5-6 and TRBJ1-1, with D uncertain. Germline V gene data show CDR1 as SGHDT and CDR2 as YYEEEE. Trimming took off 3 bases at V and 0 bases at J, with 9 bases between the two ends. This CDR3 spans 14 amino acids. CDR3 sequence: CASSSPYMNTEAFF. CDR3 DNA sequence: TGTGCCAGCAGCTCCCCGTATATGAACACTGAAGCTTTCTTT.